This TCR beta chain was recorded in a study of a mutant IDH1 vaccine in newly diagnosed glioma (TCRdb year 2021). For the wider study: Patients were given eight vaccinations, in weeks 1, 3, 5, 7, 11, 15, 19 and 23, which matched visits V03 through V10. In the chemotherapy-containing groups, vaccination started alongside temozolomide cycles, whereas in patients who had radiotherapy alone it started 4-6 weeks after radiotherapy. Longitudinal TCRB deep sequencing was done for 25 to 30 treated patients, wherever samples were available for exploratory analyses. Peripheral blood samples were drawn at six visits, namely V03 (baseline), V05, V07, V10, V12 and V13. Before enrollment, most patients had been given radiochemotherapy with temozolomide as standard therapy, while the rest had received either radiotherapy alone or temozolomide alone. The 30 to 40 treated patients were roughly 60% male and 37.5% female, with a mean age of approximately 40 years. The investigation overall reported the following: PBMC samples for TCRB deep sequencing were selected based on availability. Pseudoprogression appeared unrelated to alterations in the top peripheral T cell clonotypes detected by TCRB sequencing. Immune responses induced by the vaccine were seen in about 93% of patients across multiple MHC alleles. According to the authors, sample limitations meant that analyses of patient blood samples could not be reproduced.

The CDR3 sequence holds 16 residues, the cysteine and phenylalanine included. The DNA shown is the 48-base CDR3, in frame from base 1. The trim is 5 bases for V and 5 bases for J, with a gap of 21 bases between the germline ends. The germline V gene (reference sequence) sets CDR1 to LNHDA and CDR2 to SQIVND. Libraries were prepared through the immunoSEQ multiplex PCR assay. The hsTCRB Kit was used according to the manufacturer's protocol to amplify rearranged TCR beta chain sequences. TCRB libraries were sequenced on an Illumina MiSeq. The authors' analysis ran thus. The kit vendor's proprietary platform handled demultiplexing, trimming and gene mapping. As stored in TCRdb, this immuneACCESS dataset retains in-frame rearrangements with V and J assigned. A fraction of the clones does not appear; measured against another copy, unresolved V genes explain less than half of the discrepancy, and the remainder lacks a known reason. V, J and clone size are those of that table, while D and trimming were read from the DNA. The sample table contains 50,000 to 55,000 clones; only one count was recorded for 78% of them. In total, the top ten clones hold about 5.2% of the sample.

The sample's time point label, decoded: week 5, during vaccination. Every vaccine dose consisted of 300 ug of a 20-mer mutant IDH1 peptide in Montanide, administered subcutaneously together with topical imiquimod. Newly diagnosed WHO grade 3 or 4 IDH1-mutant astrocytomas showing loss of nuclear ATRX were present in the donors. The samples were drawn from NOA16, a multicentre, single-arm, open-label phase I trial in Germany that tested a mutant IDH1 peptide vaccine in humans for the first time. Genomic DNA for TCRB sequencing was isolated from EDTA blood with the DNeasy Blood and Tissue Kit. Comments on this clone: Its specific antigen is unknown. No base-level quality is on record; no much larger clone is a single base apart.

The source material was PBMCs, sampled from a glioma patient whose treatment included an IDH1 peptide vaccine. The chain uses TRBV19 and TRBJ2-5, with TRBD1 perhaps the D gene, on 5 matching bases. The source of this sequence is a middle-aged man with glioma. The nucleotide sequence is TGTGCCAGTAGTGGTCATGTGTCTGCCTCAGGGGAGACCCAGTACTTC. It is translated as CASSGHVSASGETQYF.